The 13 T cell receptor beta chains below all came from one sample that was sequenced in a study of OX40 agonist ivuxolimab in advanced cancers. Profiled with immunoSEQ multiplex PCR; TCRdb holds only in-frame clones, not every one. The repertoire has 50,000 to 60,000 clones, less than 90% of them found once; the top ten carry 6.5% to 7.5%. This sample comprised CD4+ or CD8+ T cells sorted from blood, obtained in a trial of the OX40 agonist ivuxolimab. The receptors shown here come from an adult with an advanced solid tumor such as melanoma, head and neck, liver or kidney cancer.

V gene TRBV5-6 combines with J gene TRBJ2-2, with 9 bases identical to TRBD2. The junction had 12 bases not matched to a gene; V was cut back by 3 bases and J by 6 bases. CDR3 size: 17 residues. Per the germline V gene, CDR1 is SGHDT and CDR2 is YYEEEE. In nucleotides, the CDR3 is TGTGCCAGCAGCTCGGGACTAGCCGAGGGGAGGTCCGGGGAGCTGTTTTTT. Its protein is CASSSGLAEGRSGELFF.

The chain links TRBV4-1 to TRBJ1-6, with D perhaps TRBD1 (5 bases). This CDR3 has 13 residues. From germline, CDR1 is MGHRA and CDR2 YSYEKL. V was trimmed by 2 bases and J by 14 bases, leaving 13 bases between them. The chain's CDR3 is CASSQPGFLSLHF. CDR3 coding DNA: TGCGCCAGCAGCCAACCAGGGTTTTTGTCCCTCCACTTT.

The J gene is TRBJ2-7, the V gene TRBV29-1, with D perhaps TRBD1 (5 bases). The CDR3 length is 13 residues. CDR1 and CDR2 (germline): SQVTM, ANQGSEA. Trimming took 4 bases from V and 7 from J, leaving 17 bases between them. The CDR3 protein is CSVVQQAAYEQYF. The CDR3 nucleotides are TGCAGCGTTGTTCAACAGGCTGCTTATGAGCAGTACTTC.

The V call is TRBV2, the J call TRBJ2-7; D remains ambiguous. There are 14 residues in the CDR3. Germline CDR1 reads SNHLY; CDR2 reads FYNNEI. V was pared by 6 bases and J by 3 bases, with 15 bases between. The CDR3 bases are TGTGCCAGCAGACAAGACCCAGCCGTCTACGAGCAGTACTTC. This encodes CASRQDPAVYEQYF.

The chain combines TRBV29-1 with TRBJ2-5; D uncertain. V was pared by 5 bases and J by 0 bases, with 1 base between. CDR1 SQVTM and CDR2 ANQGSEA come from the germline V gene. The CDR3 length is 10 residues. The CDR3 region is CSVNQETQYF. CDR3 DNA: TGCAGCGTTAACCAAGAGACCCAGTACTTC.

V usage is TRBV5-1 and J usage is TRBJ2-2; TRBD1 matches at 10 bases. V was pared by 4 bases and J by 7 bases, with 4 bases of the junction left unmatched. There are 14 residues in the CDR3. CDR1 is SGHRS and CDR2 is YFSETQ in the germline V gene. In DNA form, the CDR3 reads TGCGCCAGCAGCGACAGGGGGCTCGGCGGGGAGCTGTTTTTT. Translation gives CASSDRGLGGELFF.

The V gene is TRBV18, the J gene TRBJ2-4; TRBD1 might be the D (6 bases). Germline CDR1 is KGHSH and CDR2 is LQKENI. This CDR3 has 16 amino acids. Trimming shortened V by 5 bases and J by 1 base, and 15 bases separated the two germline ends. As DNA, the CDR3 is TGTGCCAGCTCAAATCAACAGGGCATCGCCAAAAACATTCAGTACTTC. It encodes CASSNQQGIAKNIQYF.

CDR3 DNA: TGTGCCATCAGTGAGTCAACGGGTAACTACGAGCAGTACTTC. It yields the protein CAISESTGNYEQYF. The chain has TRBV10-3 and TRBJ2-7; D remains unclear. Trimming removed 0 bases at V and 3 bases at J, with 9 bases between. Germline CDR1 ENHRY, CDR2 SYGVKD. There are 14 residues in the CDR3.

V usage is TRBV11-2 and J usage is TRBJ1-2, with 9 bases identical to TRBD1. J gave up 8 bases and V 4 bases, and 5 bases lay outside the gene matches. Germline lookup yields CDR1 SGHAT and CDR2 FQNNGV. CDR3 length: 13 amino acids. CDR3 nucleotides: TGTGCCAGCAGCTGGGACAGGGTAGAGGGCTACACCTTC. Amino acids: CASSWDRVEGYTF.

The chain combines TRBV12-5 with TRBJ2-5; 9 positions agree with TRBD1. CDR3 size: 18 residues. With V trimmed by 5 bases and J by 5 bases, 18 bases remained unmatched. Per the germline V gene, CDR1 is LGHNT and CDR2 is FRNRAP. Written as DNA, the CDR3 is TGTGCTAGTGGTCCATTACCGGGACAGGGCCAGGGGCGGGAGACCCAGTACTTC. Translated: CASGPLPGQGQGRETQYF.

Here the CDR3 DNA reads TGTGCCAGTAGTTCCAGGCGCGTGGGGAGGTTCGGAGCTTTCTTT. Its translation: CASSSRRVGRFGAFF. The chain couples TRBV19 to TRBJ1-1, with unresolved D. Trimming stripped 5 bases from V and 10 bases from J, with 23 bases between. The CDR3 runs 15 residues. CDR1 LNHDA and CDR2 SQIVND come from the germline V gene (reference sequence).

The chain combines TRBV2 with TRBJ1-5; D may be TRBD1 (6 bases). Looked up from germline, CDR1 is SNHLY and CDR2 is FYNNEI. V lost 2 bases and J 4 bases, leaving 9 bases between the germline ends. This CDR3 contains 14 residues. CDR3: CASSERTANQPQHF. CDR3 nucleotide sequence: TGTGCCAGCAGTGAAAGGACAGCAAATCAGCCCCAGCATTTT. Full variable domain (outside the CDR3, taken from reference TRBV2 and TRBJ1-5): EPEVTQTPSHQVTQMGQEVILRCVPISNHLYFYWYRQILGQKVEFLVSFYNNEISEKSEIFDDQFSVERPDGSNFTLKIRSTKLEDSAMYFCASSERTANQPQHFGDGTRLSIL.

As DNA, the CDR3 is TGTGCCAGCAGCTTTCAGAATCAGCCCCAGCATTTT. Amino acid sequence: CASSFQNQPQHF. V gene TRBV7-2 combines with J gene TRBJ1-5, with D unresolved. The CDR3 covers 12 residues. Trimming took 3 bases from V and 4 from J, leaving 4 bases between them. Germline values: CDR1 SGHTA, CDR2 FQGNSA.